What follows is one T cell receptor beta chain and its context. This clonotype showed up just a few times. Its cognate antigen has yet to be identified. Within one base of it there is no much larger clone, and no base qualities were kept. These data come from a study of T-cell reconstitution after alpha-beta-depleted transplantation in children listed by TCRdb under 2016. Broadly, across the study: T-cell immune reconstitution after TCRalphabeta/CD19-depleted allogeneic hematopoietic cell transplantation in children was quantitatively tracked in the study by means of TCR repertoire profiling.

Libraries were prepared through PCR. Sequencing relied on an Illumina HiSeq 2500. Molecular barcoding was employed in the preparation of TCR libraries, with unique molecular identifiers being used to normalize TCRbeta repertoire quantification. TCRdb redid the processing of the public reads, applying fastp at Q25 and MiXCR, and retained in-frame beta chains. Duplicate CDR3 protein sequences are folded into a single record with the most common DNA and genes. The sample table contains around 200,000 distinct CDR3 sequences; only one count was recorded for 7.5% to 9.5% of them. 35% to 45% of the sample comes from the top ten. What the work shows at the level of the full study, not this receptor alone: Over the following months the frequencies of hyperexpanded clones went down, and after one year T-cell counts and TCRbeta diversity were mostly credited to newly produced T cells. About two months after transplant, the apparently early recovery of alphabetaT-cell counts reportedly depended on just several hundred clones that had expanded rapidly and came from non-depleted graft cells. The high TCRbeta diversity at day 60 in some patients was ascribed to recipient T cells and intrathymic progenitors that had survived conditioning.

Here V drops 4 bases and J drops 0 bases, and the junction holds 3 bases not matched to any gene. Per the germline V gene (reference sequence), SGHAT is the CDR1 and FQDESV is the CDR2. Inclusive of the bounding cysteine and phenylalanine, the CDR3 is 16 residues long. This entry keeps only the CDR3 DNA: 48 bases, framed from base 1. Taken with the paper, the label for treatment or condition translates to: allogeneic hematopoietic cell transplantation with graft depleted of TCRalphabeta T cells and CD19 B cells. TCRalphabeta/CD19-depleted allogeneic hematopoietic cell grafts were given to the transplant recipients, all of whom were children.

The sample was PBMCs, mostly from graft donor cells, taken 360 days after TCRalphabeta/CD19-depleted stem cell transplant. Recombination linked TRBV11-1 to TRBJ2-5; 12 middle bases align to TRBD2. This TCR was recovered from a male patient between 2 and 10 years old who had a stem cell transplant for acute myeloid leukemia, so the T cells may come from the graft donor. The sequence in DNA is TGTGCCAGCAGCTCCACTAGCGGGGGGTACCAAGAGACCCAGTACTTC. Protein translation: CASSSTSGGYQETQYF.